The T cell receptor beta chain under discussion was sequenced for a study of blood T cell repertoires in COVID-19. Study background: Researchers got acute and convalescent COVID-19 samples from the United States, Italy and Spain.

The junction had 5 bases not matched to a gene; V was cut back by 5 bases and J by 5 bases. CDR1 and CDR2 (germline): SGHNT, YENEEA. The CDR3 contains 14 residues. TCRdb keeps only in-frame clones here, not all; method: immunoSEQ multiplex PCR. The table has some 250,000 clones, about 83% seen once; the top ten hold 12%. Source material: peripheral blood. This chain uses TRBV11-3 with TRBJ2-1, with 8 bases lining up with TRBD2. The sequence was obtained from a man at least 80 years old with acute or convalescent COVID-19. The CDR3: CASSQTSAHNEQFF. The CDR3 bases are TGTGCCAGCAGCCAGACTAGCGCCCACAATGAGCAGTTCTTC. The full variable domain, in which reference TRBV11-3 and TRBJ2-1 provide the parts outside the CDR3, is EAGVVQSPRYKIIEKKQPVAFWCNPISGHNTLYWYLQNLGQGPELLIRYENEEAVDDSQLPKDRFSAERLKGVDSTLKIQPAELGDSAVYLCASSQTSAHNEQFFGPGTRLTVL.